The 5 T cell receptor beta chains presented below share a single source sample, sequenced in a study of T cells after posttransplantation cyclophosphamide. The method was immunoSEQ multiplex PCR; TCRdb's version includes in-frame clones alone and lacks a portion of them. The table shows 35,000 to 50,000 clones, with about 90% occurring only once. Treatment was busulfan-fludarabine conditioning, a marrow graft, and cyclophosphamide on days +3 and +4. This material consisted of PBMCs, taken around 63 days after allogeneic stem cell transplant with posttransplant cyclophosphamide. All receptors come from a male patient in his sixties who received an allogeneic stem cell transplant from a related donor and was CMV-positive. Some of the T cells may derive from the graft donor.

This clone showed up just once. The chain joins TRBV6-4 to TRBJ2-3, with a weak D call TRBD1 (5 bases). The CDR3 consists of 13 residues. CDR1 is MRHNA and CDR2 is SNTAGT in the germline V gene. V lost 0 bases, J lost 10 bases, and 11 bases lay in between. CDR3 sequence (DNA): TGTGCCAGCAGTGACTCCGTCAGGGCTGCGCAGTATTTT. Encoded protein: CASSDSVRAAQYF.

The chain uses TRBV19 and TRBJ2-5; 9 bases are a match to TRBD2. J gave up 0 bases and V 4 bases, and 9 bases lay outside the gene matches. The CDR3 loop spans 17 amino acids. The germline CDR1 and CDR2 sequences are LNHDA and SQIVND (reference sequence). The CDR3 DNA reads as TGTGCCAGTAGTACGAGCGGGGGGAGAATGTACCAAGAGACCCAGTACTTC. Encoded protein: CASSTSGGRMYQETQYF.

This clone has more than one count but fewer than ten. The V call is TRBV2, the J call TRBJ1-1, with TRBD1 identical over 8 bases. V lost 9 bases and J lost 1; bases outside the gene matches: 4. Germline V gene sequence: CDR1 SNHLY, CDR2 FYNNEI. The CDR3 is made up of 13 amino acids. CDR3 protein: CASRQGWNTEAFF. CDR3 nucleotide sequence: TGTGCCAGTAGACAGGGGTGGAACACTGAAGCTTTCTTT.

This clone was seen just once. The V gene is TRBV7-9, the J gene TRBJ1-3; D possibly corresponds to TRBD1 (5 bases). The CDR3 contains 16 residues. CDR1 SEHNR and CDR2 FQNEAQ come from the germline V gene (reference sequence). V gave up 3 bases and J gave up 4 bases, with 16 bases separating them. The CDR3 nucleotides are TGTGCCAGCAGCTTGGAGGGGTATATACTGGGAAACACCATATATTTT. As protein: CASSLEGYILGNTIYF.

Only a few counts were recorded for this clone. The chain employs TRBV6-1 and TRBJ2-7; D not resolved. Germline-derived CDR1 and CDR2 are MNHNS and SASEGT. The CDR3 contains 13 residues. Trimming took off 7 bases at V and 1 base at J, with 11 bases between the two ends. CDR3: CASIRAGSYEQYV. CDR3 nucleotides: TGTGCCAGCATCCGCGCAGGATCCTACGAGCAGTACGTC.